Shown below are 12 T cell receptor beta chains from a single sample sequenced in a study of blood T cell repertoires in COVID-19. Sequencing used immunoSEQ multiplex PCR; TCRdb keeps in-frame clones, though not all of them. The table records roughly 78,000 clones, around nine tenths of them present only once. The sequencing sample was made of peripheral blood. These receptors all stem from a woman aged 60-70 years with acute or convalescent COVID-19.

The chain combines TRBV28 with TRBJ1-4; D not resolved. The CDR3 length is 13 residues. Trimming shortened V by 5 bases and J by 6 bases, and 10 bases separated the two germline ends. Germline CDR1 and CDR2: MDHEN and SYDVKM. DNA of the CDR3: TGTGCCAGCAGTGTCCCCGCGGATGAAAAACTGTTTTTT. Encoded protein: CASSVPADEKLFF.

This clone was seen only once. The chain employs TRBV7-2 and TRBJ1-4, with 9 bases fitting TRBD1. CDR1 is SGHTA and CDR2 is FQGNSA in the germline V gene. The CDR3 loop spans 14 amino acids. V trimming: 5 bases; J trimming: 5 bases; junction bases outside the gene matches: 3. DNA for the CDR3: TGTGCCAGCAGCACCGACAGGGGGAATGAAAAACTGTTTTTT. It translates to CASSTDRGNEKLFF.

The chain employs TRBV7-9 and TRBJ2-1; TRBD2 matches 7 bases. Germline CDR1 and CDR2: SEHNR and FQNEAQ (reference sequence). The V and J ends lost 5 bases and 5 bases, in that order; junction bases with no gene match: 6. The CDR3 length is 14 residues. The CDR3 loop reads CASSILAADNEQFF. CDR3 nucleotide sequence: TGTGCCAGCAGCATCCTAGCGGCTGACAATGAGCAGTTCTTC.

The gene calls are TRBV3-1 (or the pseudogene TRBV3-2) and TRBJ1-2, with TRBD1 as a possible D gene (6 bases). The CDR3 covers 13 residues. V was trimmed by 4 bases and J by 5 bases, leaving 11 bases between them. CDR1 LGHDT and CDR2 YNNKEL come from the germline V gene (reference sequence). The CDR3 loop is CASSLGTKYGYTF. The CDR3 nucleotides read TGTGCCAGCAGCCTCGGGACAAAGTATGGCTACACCTTC.

The CDR3 region is CASSLELVGGEQFF. Written as DNA, the CDR3 is TGTGCCAGCAGCTTAGAACTAGTTGGTGGTGAGCAGTTCTTC. This rearrangement joins TRBV7-2 to TRBJ2-1; maybe TRBD2 (5 bases). This CDR3 is built from 14 residues. Trimming removed 1 base from V and 9 bases from J, with 13 bases in between. The germline gives CDR1 SGHTA, CDR2 FQGNSA. Supplemented by reference TRBV7-2 and TRBJ2-1, the full variable domain reads GAGVSQSPSNKVTEKGKDVELRCDPISGHTALYWYRQSLGQGLEFLIYFQGNSAPDKSGLPSDRFSAERTGGSVSTLTIQRTQQEDSAVYLCASSLELVGGEQFFGPGTRLTVL.

The rearrangement joins TRBV5-1 to TRBJ2-7, with 7 nucleotides matching TRBD1. The CDR3 totals 14 residues. Germline V gives CDR1 SGHRS, CDR2 YFSETQ. V lost 4 bases, J lost 6 bases, and 10 bases stayed unmatched. The CDR3 protein is CASSPETGWGEQYF. The CDR3 bases are TGCGCCAGCAGCCCGGAGACAGGGTGGGGCGAGCAGTACTTC.

The chain has TRBV6-5 and TRBJ2-1, with 7 bases lining up with TRBD2. The CDR3 is 11 residues long. The junction had 3 bases not matched to a gene; V was cut back by 6 bases and J by 10 bases. CDR1 is MNHEY and CDR2 is SVGAGI in the germline V gene. CDR3 in DNA: TGTGCCAGCAGAGGGAGGGAAGAGCAGTTCTTC. Protein product: CASRGREEQFF.

J is TRBJ2-7 and V is TRBV28; 9 bases align to TRBD1. Germline V gene lookup returns CDR1 MDHEN and CDR2 SYDVKM. The CDR3 is 15 residues long. The V and J ends lost 0 bases and 5 bases, in that order; junction bases with no gene match: 5. In DNA form, the CDR3 reads TGTGCCAGCAGTTTATGGGACAGGGGTGTAAACGAGCAGTACTTC. This sequence encodes CASSLWDRGVNEQYF.

The CDR3 spells CATKNIGTDTGELFF. The CDR3, as DNA: TGCGCCACCAAAAATATCGGGACAGACACCGGGGAGCTGTTTTTT. The V gene is TRBV5-1, the J gene TRBJ2-2; 7 nucleotides align to TRBD1. Germline V gene sequence: CDR1 SGHRS, CDR2 YFSETQ. This CDR3 spans 15 amino acids. V shed 9 bases and J 3 bases; nucleotides not matched to a gene: 11.

This clone was seen a few times. The rearrangement links TRBV28 to TRBJ1-2; D may be TRBD1 (5 bases). V dropped 6 bases and J dropped 4 bases, with 18 bases sitting between them. Germline CDR1 is MDHEN and CDR2 is SYDVKM. CDR3 length equals 15 residues. The CDR3 DNA reads as TGTGCCAGCAGGGCGGAGGGGCCGGCTGTCTATGGCTACACCTTC. It specifies CASRAEGPAVYGYTF.

V usage is TRBV19 and J usage is TRBJ1-1, with D unclear. V lost 4 bases to trimming and J lost 3 bases, with 21 bases between them. The length of the CDR3 is 17 residues. CDR1 and CDR2 from the germline V gene are LNHDA and SQIVND (reference sequence). CDR3 nucleotides: TGTGCCAGTAGTAAAGAGAGGGCTAGGGCTCCGGACACTGAAGCTTTCTTT. As protein: CASSKERARAPDTEAFF.

This chain links TRBV12-5 with TRBJ2-3, with a weak D call TRBD2 (6 bases). The ends were cut back, 9 bases at V and 1 base at J, with 11 bases in the middle. The CDR3 is 13 residues long. In germline, CDR1 is LGHNT, CDR2 FRNRAP. CDR3 DNA sequence: TGTGCTAGCCAGCGGGCCGGCACAGATACGCAGTATTTT. This sequence encodes CASQRAGTDTQYF.